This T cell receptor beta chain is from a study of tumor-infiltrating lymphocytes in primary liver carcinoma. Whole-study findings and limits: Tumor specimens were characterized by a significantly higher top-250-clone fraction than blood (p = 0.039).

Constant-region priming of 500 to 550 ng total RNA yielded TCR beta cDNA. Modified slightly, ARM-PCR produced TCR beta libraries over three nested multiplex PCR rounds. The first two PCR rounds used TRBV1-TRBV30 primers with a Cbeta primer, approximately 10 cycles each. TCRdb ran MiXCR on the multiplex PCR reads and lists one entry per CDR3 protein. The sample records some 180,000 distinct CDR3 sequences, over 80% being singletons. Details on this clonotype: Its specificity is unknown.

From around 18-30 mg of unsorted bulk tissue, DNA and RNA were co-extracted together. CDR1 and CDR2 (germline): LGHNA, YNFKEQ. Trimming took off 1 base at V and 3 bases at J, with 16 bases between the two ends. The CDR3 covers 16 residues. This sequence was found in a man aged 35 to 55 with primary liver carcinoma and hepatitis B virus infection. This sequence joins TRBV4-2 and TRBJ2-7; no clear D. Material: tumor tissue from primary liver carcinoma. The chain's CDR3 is CASSQGTDSKSYEQYF. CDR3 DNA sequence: TGTGCCAGCAGCCAAGGAACGGATTCAAAAAGCTACGAGCAGTACTTC.